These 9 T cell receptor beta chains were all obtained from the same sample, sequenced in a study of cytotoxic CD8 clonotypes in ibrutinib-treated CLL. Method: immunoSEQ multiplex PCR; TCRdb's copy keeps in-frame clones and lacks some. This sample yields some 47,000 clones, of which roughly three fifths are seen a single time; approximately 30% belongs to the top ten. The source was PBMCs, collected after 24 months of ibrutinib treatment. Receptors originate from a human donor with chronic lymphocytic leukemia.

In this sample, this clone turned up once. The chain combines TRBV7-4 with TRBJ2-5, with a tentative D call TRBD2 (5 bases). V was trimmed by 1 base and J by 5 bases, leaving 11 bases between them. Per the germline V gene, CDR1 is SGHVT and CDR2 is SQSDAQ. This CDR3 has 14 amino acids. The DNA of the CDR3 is TGTGCCAGCAGCTTAGTAGGTAGCGCGGAGACCCAGTACTTC. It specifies CASSLVGSAETQYF.

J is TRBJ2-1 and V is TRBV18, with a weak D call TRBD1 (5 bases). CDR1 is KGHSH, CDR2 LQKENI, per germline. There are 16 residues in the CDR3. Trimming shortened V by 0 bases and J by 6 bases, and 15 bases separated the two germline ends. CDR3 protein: CASSPPRGEVGNEQFF. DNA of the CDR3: TGTGCCAGCTCACCACCAAGGGGCGAGGTAGGCAATGAGCAGTTCTTC.

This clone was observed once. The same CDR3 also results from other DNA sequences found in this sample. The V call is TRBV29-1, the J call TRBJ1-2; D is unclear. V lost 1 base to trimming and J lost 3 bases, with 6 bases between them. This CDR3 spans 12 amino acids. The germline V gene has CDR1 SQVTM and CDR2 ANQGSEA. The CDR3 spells CSVEGDHYGYTF. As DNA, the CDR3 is TGCAGCGTTGAAGGTGACCACTATGGCTACACCTTC.

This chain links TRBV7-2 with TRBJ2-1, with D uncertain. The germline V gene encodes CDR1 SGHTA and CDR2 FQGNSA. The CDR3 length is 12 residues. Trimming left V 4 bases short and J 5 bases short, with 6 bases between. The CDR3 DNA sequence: TGTGCCAGCAGCTCCTACCACAATGAGCAGTTCTTC. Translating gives CASSSYHNEQFF.

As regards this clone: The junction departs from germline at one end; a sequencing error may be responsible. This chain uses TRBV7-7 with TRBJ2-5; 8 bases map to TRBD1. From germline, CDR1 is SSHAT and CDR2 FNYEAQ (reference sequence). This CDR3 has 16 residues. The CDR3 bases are TGTGCTAGCAGCTTAGCGAGGCAGGGGGCGGGAGAGACCCAGTACTTC. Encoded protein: CASSLARQGAGETQYF.

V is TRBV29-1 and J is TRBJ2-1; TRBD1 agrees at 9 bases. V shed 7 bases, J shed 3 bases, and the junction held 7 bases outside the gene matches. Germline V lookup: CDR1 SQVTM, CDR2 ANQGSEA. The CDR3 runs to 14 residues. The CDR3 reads CSDQGQGFYNEQFF. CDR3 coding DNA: TGCAGCGACCAAGGACAGGGGTTCTACAATGAGCAGTTCTTC.

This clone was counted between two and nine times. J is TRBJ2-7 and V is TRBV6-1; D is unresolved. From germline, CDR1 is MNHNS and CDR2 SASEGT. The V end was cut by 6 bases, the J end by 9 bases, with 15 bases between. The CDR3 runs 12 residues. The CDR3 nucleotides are TGTGCCAGCAGGCTATCCCTCGCTGGGCAGTACTTC. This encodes CASRLSLAGQYF.

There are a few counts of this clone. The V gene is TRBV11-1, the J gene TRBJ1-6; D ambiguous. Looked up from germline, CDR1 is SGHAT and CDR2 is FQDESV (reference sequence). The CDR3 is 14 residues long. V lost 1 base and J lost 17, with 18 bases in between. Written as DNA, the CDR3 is TGTGCCAGCAGCTTAGATCTCACGGAGTCTTCCGTCCACTTT. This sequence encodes CASSLDLTESSVHF. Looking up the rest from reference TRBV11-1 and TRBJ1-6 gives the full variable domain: EAEVAQSPRYKITEKSQAVAFWCDPISGHATLYWYRQILGQGPELLVQFQDESVVDDSQLPKDRFSAERLKGVDSTLKIQPAELGDSAMYLCASSLDLTESSVHFGNGTRLTVT.

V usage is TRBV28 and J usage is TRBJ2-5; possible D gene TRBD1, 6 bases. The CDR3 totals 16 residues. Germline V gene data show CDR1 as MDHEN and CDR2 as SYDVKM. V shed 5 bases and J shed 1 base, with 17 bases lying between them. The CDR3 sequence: CASSPLGEGGQETQYF. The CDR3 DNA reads TGTGCCAGCAGTCCGCTCGGGGAAGGGGGCCAAGAGACCCAGTACTTC.